This T cell receptor beta chain was recovered during a study of shared T cell receptors in the human thymus (dated by TCRdb to the early 2020s). For context, the study as a whole: The study examined how the human thymus generates shared, self-reactive T-cell receptor alpha chains.

In this sample, this clone turned up once. No antigen is known for it. No much larger clonotype is one base removed from it; base qualities were not supplied. V trim: 2 bases; J trim: 3 bases; unmatched bases: 1. CDR1 and CDR2, per the germline V gene (reference sequence), are MNHNY and SVGAGI. Inclusive of the bounding cysteine and phenylalanine, the CDR3 is 13 residues long. The read is trimmed to its CDR3 DNA, 39 bases read in frame from base 1. Library construction relied on the immunoSEQ multiplex PCR assay. TCRdb provides this immuneACCESS table in a form limited to in-frame rearrangements. Some clones are lacking; in checked studies, under half of them reflect an unresolved V gene, and why the rest are absent is not known. This sample has hundreds of thousands of clones in its table, and around 87% of those were observed once. 0.0094% of the sample belongs to the ten largest clones. This sample was shared with a second study, whose subject was human thymus T cells. Drawing on the second study: The donors were immunologically healthy infants in Finland who had open corrective cardiac surgery for congenital heart defects. Thymus tissue was collected as surgical resects that were removed during corrective cardiac surgery. Biased V and J gene segment usage appeared to be present in both thymic and peripheral blood repertoires. The related research reported highly overlapping thymic TCR repertoires among unrelated individuals. TCR alpha and beta repertoires from seven to nine infant thymus samples and four related peripheral blood samples were characterized in the study. The infant donors were about 6 to 244 days old, and the cohort included over five males and a couple of females. Thymocytes were released mechanically from tissue and stored at -70 °C as pellets of about 10-34 million cells. Genomic DNA was extracted from frozen cell pellets with a QIAsymphony instrument. TCRB and TCRAD loci were amplified from a standardized quantity of quality-controlled genomic DNA using the immunoSEQ multiplex PCR assay. The amplicons covered the V(D)J region and were long enough to include the CDR3 and to identify the V and J genes. Amplicon sequencing was performed on an Illumina platform through the commercial immunoSEQ service. Primer bias and sequencing errors were corrected using previously described methods, and TCRAD and TCRB definitions followed the IMGT database. Repertoires were analysed with immunoSEQ Analyzer 3.0 and VDJTools, covering basic statistics, V/J segment usage, diversity estimates, rarefaction and pairwise overlap. Chao1, ChaoE, Efron-Thisted, Shannon and inverse Simpson indices were used to estimate diversity, which was also estimated on datasets down-sampled to the smallest sample. Repertoire overlap was assessed by strict matching of CDR3 nucleotide sequence, V gene and J gene, and clustering was done by Jaccard-based multidimensional scaling. Thymus samples yielded on average around 810,000 unique TCRB clonotypes, compared with 80,000 to 95,000 from blood samples.

The chain uses TRBV6-6 and TRBJ2-7, and TRBD2 aligns with 7 junction nucleotides. This receptor was identified in a boy under three years old with a congenital heart defect. Donor details come from another sample of the same person, matched by shared clones. Material: thymocytes. Read as DNA, the sequence is TGTGCCAGCAGTTACGGGGGGGACTACGAGCAGTACTTC. This translates into CASSYGGDYEQYF.